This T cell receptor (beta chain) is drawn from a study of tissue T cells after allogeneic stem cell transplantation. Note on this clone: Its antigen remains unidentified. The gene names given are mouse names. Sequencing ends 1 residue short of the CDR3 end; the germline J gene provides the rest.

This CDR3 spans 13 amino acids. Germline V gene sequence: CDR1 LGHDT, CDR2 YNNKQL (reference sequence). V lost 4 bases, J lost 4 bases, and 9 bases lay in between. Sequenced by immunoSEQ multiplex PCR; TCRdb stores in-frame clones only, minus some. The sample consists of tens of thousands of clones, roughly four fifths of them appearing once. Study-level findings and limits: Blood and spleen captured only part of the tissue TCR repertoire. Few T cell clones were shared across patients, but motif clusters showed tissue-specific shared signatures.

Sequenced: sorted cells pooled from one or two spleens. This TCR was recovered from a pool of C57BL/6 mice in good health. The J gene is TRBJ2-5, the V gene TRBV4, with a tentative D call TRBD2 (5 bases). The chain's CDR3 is CASSSTGKDTQYF. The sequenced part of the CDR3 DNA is TGTGCCAGCAGCTCTACTGGAAAAGACACCCAGTAC.